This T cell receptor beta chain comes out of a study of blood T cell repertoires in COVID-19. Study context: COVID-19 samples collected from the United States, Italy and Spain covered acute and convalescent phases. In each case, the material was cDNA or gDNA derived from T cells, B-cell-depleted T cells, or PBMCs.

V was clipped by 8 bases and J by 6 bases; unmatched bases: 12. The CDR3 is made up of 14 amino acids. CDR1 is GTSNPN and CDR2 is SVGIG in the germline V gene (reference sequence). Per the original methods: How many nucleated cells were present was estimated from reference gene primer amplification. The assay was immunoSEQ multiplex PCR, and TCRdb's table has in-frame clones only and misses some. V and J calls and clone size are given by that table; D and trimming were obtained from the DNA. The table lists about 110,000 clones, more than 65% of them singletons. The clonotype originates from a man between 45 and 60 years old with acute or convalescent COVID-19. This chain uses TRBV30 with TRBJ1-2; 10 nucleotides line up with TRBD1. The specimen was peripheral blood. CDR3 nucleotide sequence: TGTGCCGCCCAAGGGACAGGGGATTGGAATGGCTACACCTTC. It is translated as CAAQGTGDWNGYTF.